This record looks at one T cell receptor beta chain sequence and its context. Its antigen is unidentified. V dropped 0 bases and J dropped 4 bases, with 10 bases sitting between them. This CDR3 spans 14 amino acids. The V gene's germline CDR1 is SGDLS and CDR2 YYNGEE. This sample is drawn from a study of identical twins. Template switching, a step in the protocol, added a universal primer site, and cDNA carried unique molecular identifiers. TCRdb ran MiXCR on the 5' RACE reads and lists one entry per CDR3 protein. Here the sample spans some 1,600,000 distinct CDR3 sequences, 25% to 35% being singletons. Study outcomes and limitations: Invariant cells of the MAIT and iNKT types might have partly distorted the zero-insertion analyses. Findings came from cross-sectional statistics, without long-term follow-up of donors.

The sample consisted of cord blood. The chain recombines TRBV9 with TRBJ1-2; a weak D match, TRBD1 (6 bases). The receptor's source is a newborn girl in good health. CDR3: CASSVAGASYGYTF. The CDR3 coding sequence is TGTGCCAGCAGCGTAGCAGGGGCCTCCTATGGCTACACCTTC.